Sequencing of this TCR beta chain was carried out in a study of molecular identifiers for immune sequencing clone quantification. Of note for this clonotype: Its antigen remains unidentified. One end of the junction varies from germline; a read error may be responsible.

Points from the study as a whole: Naive cells had under 1% of molecules in clones above 20 RNA copies, effectors over 97%. Molecules of identical TCR sharing a barcode could underestimate highly expanded clone sizes.

Germline V gene lookup returns CDR1 SQVTM and CDR2 ANQGSEA. The CDR3 sequence is 11 residues long. MiXCR, run by TCRdb on the PCR reads, gives a single entry per CDR3 protein. Of approximately 670,000 distinct CDR3 sequences listed, just under 20% are singletons. J is TRBJ1-2 and V is TRBV29-1; D perhaps matches TRBD1 (6 bases). This TCR was recovered from a human donor in good health. Some libraries in this study had Jurkat cell RNA spiked in. The sample consisted of naive CD8+ T cells from blood, with Jurkat cell RNA spiked in. Subset indicated: FACS-sorted CD8+CD4-CCR7+CD45RA+ naive T cells. CDR3 amino acids: CSVIGGDGCTF. CDR3 nucleotides: TGCAGCGTGATAGGGGGGGATGGCTGCACCTTC.